A single sample is the source of the 21 T cell receptor beta chains below, sequenced in a study of blood T cell repertoires in COVID-19. The data were produced by immunoSEQ multiplex PCR, yet TCRdb's version contains in-frame clones alone and is incomplete. The table has some 300,000 clones, 88% seen once; the top ten hold approximately 6.6%. Sequences were obtained from peripheral blood. The receptors were sampled from a woman aged 25 to 39 who had recovered from COVID-19.

This sequence joins TRBV5-1 and TRBJ1-3; a possible D gene is TRBD1 (5 bases). Looked up from germline, CDR1 is SGHRS and CDR2 is YFSETQ. This CDR3 comprises 15 residues. V dropped 3 bases and J dropped 1 base, with 11 bases sitting between them. CDR3 bases: TGCGCCAGCAGCTCCTTTTCAGGGTCTGGAAACACCATATATTTT. Its protein is CASSSFSGSGNTIYF. The complete variable domain, with remaining parts taken from reference TRBV5-1 and TRBJ1-3, reads KAGVTQTPRYLIKTRGQQVTLSCSPISGHRSVSWYQQTPGQGLQFLFEYFSETQRNKGNFPGRFSGRQFSNSRSEMNVSTLELGDSALYLCASSSFSGSGNTIYFGEGSWLTVV.

This clone was detected once. V usage is TRBV27 and J usage is TRBJ2-6; tentatively, D is TRBD2 (6 bases). There are 19 residues in the CDR3. Germline CDR1 MNHEY, CDR2 SMNVEV (reference sequence). V was clipped by 2 bases and J by 1 base, with 18 bases between them. The CDR3 DNA follows: TGTGCCAGCAGTTTAGAGGGGCAGGGAGGCTTTTCTGGGGCCAACGTCCTGACTTTC. Its translation is CASSLEGQGGFSGANVLTF.

The chain joins TRBV5-1 to TRBJ1-5; TRBD1 matches 10 bases. The germline V gene has CDR1 SGHRS and CDR2 YFSETQ. The CDR3 extends over 15 amino acids. V dropped 4 bases and J dropped 2; count of bases not matched to a gene: 3. The CDR3 reads CASSPGQGGNQPQHF. The CDR3 DNA sequence: TGCGCCAGCAGCCCAGGACAGGGGGGCAATCAGCCCCAGCATTTT.

The chain is built from TRBV7-9 and TRBJ1-5; 9 positions match TRBD1. Germline CDR1 is SEHNR and CDR2 is FQNEAQ (reference sequence). This CDR3 is 16 amino acids long. V was clipped by 6 bases and J by 2 bases; unmatched bases: 8. The CDR3 spells CASSFTGGLGNQPQHF. CDR3 nucleotide sequence: TGTGCCAGCAGTTTCACAGGGGGCCTGGGCAATCAGCCCCAGCATTTT.

The gene calls are TRBV19 and TRBJ1-1, with no clear D. Trimming took off 2 bases at V and 4 bases at J, with 11 bases between the two ends. The CDR3 consists of 14 residues. CDR1 LNHDA and CDR2 SQIVND come from the germline V gene (reference sequence). CDR3 sequence reads: CASSIKGGSTEAFF. CDR3 DNA sequence: TGTGCCAGTAGTATAAAGGGAGGTAGCACTGAAGCTTTCTTT. The whole variable domain, filled in from reference TRBV19 and TRBJ1-1, reads DGGITQSPKYLFRKEGQNVTLSCEQNLNHDAMYWYRQDPGQGLRLIYYSQIVNDFQKGDIAEGYSVSREKKESFPLTVTSAQKNPTAFYLCASSIKGGSTEAFFGQGTRLTVV.

The table lists this clone with a few counts. The chain uses TRBV5-4 and TRBJ2-7; possibly TRBD1 for D (6 bases). With 7 bases removed from V and 0 bases from J, the gap between germline ends came to 11 bases. The CDR3 is made up of 13 amino acids. The germline gives CDR1 SGHNT, CDR2 YYREEE (reference sequence). The CDR3 region is CASEKDSSYEQYF. CDR3 sequence (DNA): TGTGCCAGCGAAAAGGACAGCTCCTACGAGCAGTACTTC.

V gene TRBV19 combines with J gene TRBJ1-1; D gene uncertain. In germline, CDR1 is LNHDA, CDR2 SQIVND (reference sequence). V was trimmed by 0 bases and J by 5 bases, leaving 10 bases between them. The CDR3 sequence is 14 residues long. CDR3 sequence reads: CASSIESRETEAFF. CDR3 DNA sequence: TGTGCCAGTAGTATAGAGTCCCGGGAAACTGAAGCTTTCTTT.

V usage is TRBV24-1 and J usage is TRBJ1-5, with D hard to call. Trimming removed 2 bases at V and 3 bases at J, with 13 bases between. Germline V gene lookup returns CDR1 KGHDR and CDR2 SFDVKD. The CDR3 is 16 residues long. DNA for the CDR3: TGTGCCACCAGTGATTCTTCGTCAGGTTTCAATCAGCCCCAGCATTTT. This translates into CATSDSSSGFNQPQHF.

This chain connects TRBV24-1 to TRBJ1-4, with 9 bases aligning to TRBD1. J was trimmed by 5 bases and V by 5 bases; bases with no gene match: 2. CDR3 length: 14 residues. CDR1 is KGHDR and CDR2 is SFDVKD in the germline V gene. CDR3 nucleotides: TGTGCCACCAGTGGGGGACAGGGAAATGAAAAACTGTTTTTT. This codes for CATSGGQGNEKLFF.

This clone was detected only once. The genes are TRBV5-4 and TRBJ2-5; 12 nucleotides align to TRBD2. The trim removed 2 bases at V and 5 bases at J, leaving 19 bases unmatched. Germline V gene data show CDR1 as SGHNT and CDR2 as YYREEE (reference sequence). There are 20 residues in the CDR3. This CDR3 reads CASSLPGASGGARIGETQYF. CDR3 DNA sequence: TGTGCCAGCAGCTTACCCGGGGCTAGCGGGGGGGCCAGGATTGGTGAGACCCAGTACTTC.

V gene TRBV6-2 or TRBV6-3 combines with J gene TRBJ1-1; the match to TRBD1 covers 10 bases. The V segment lost 4 bases and the J segment 6 bases; nucleotides outside the gene matches: 2. CDR1 and CDR2 (germline): MNHEY, SVGEGT. The CDR3 sequence is 13 residues long. CDR3 coding DNA: TGTGCCAGCAGTTTCGACAGGGGGCCTGAAGCTTTCTTT. Translated: CASSFDRGPEAFF.

The V call is TRBV2, the J call TRBJ1-2, with 7 nucleotides matching TRBD1. The CDR3 is 14 amino acids. V trimming: 7 bases; J trimming: 4 bases; junction bases outside the gene matches: 9. CDR1 is SNHLY and CDR2 is FYNNEI in the germline V gene. CDR3 bases: TGTGCCAGCACCCGGGACAGTAGTCTCTATGGCTACACCTTC. Its translation is CASTRDSSLYGYTF.

The chain uses TRBV5-1 and TRBJ2-1, with 10 positions matching TRBD2. After removal of 2 bases from V and 10 bases from J, the junction contained 15 bases not matched to a gene. This CDR3 is built from 17 residues. CDR1 SGHRS and CDR2 YFSETQ come from the germline V gene. As DNA, the CDR3 is TGCGCCAGCAGCTTAGCCCCGGGACTAGCGTCAGGAAACGAGCAGTTCTTC. Protein sequence: CASSLAPGLASGNEQFF.

The chain joins TRBV7-2 to TRBJ2-3; the match to TRBD2 covers 13 bases. This CDR3 is built from 16 residues. CDR1 and CDR2 from the germline V gene are SGHTA and FQGNSA. J was trimmed by 5 bases and V by 3 bases; bases with no gene match: 5. The CDR3 loop reads CASSFTSGGAQDTQYF. The CDR3 DNA follows: TGTGCCAGCAGCTTTACTAGCGGGGGGGCCCAAGATACGCAGTATTTT.

The V gene is TRBV28, the J gene TRBJ2-7; TRBD2 agrees at 9 bases. The CDR3 runs to 15 residues. Trimming removed 4 bases from V and 4 bases from J; junction bases left unmatched: 8. Germline V gene data show CDR1 as MDHEN and CDR2 as SYDVKM. CDR3 sequence (DNA): TGTGCCAGCAGTTCCCCCGGGACTAGCCAATACGAGCAGTACTTC. Amino acid sequence: CASSSPGTSQYEQYF.

V usage is TRBV25-1 and J usage is TRBJ1-1; D is uncertain. The length of the CDR3 is 14 residues. In germline, CDR1 is MGHDK, CDR2 SYGVNS. Deletions cut 2 bases from V and 0 bases from J, with 7 bases between. In nucleotides, the CDR3 is TGTGCCAGCAGTGAACCCGGGATGAACACTGAAGCTTTCTTT. Its translation: CASSEPGMNTEAFF.

The gene calls are TRBV28 and TRBJ2-3; 8 nucleotides line up with TRBD2. The CDR3 extends over 15 amino acids. V lost 6 bases and J lost 1; bases outside the gene matches: 6. Germline CDR1 MDHEN, CDR2 SYDVKM. The CDR3 sequence: CASSHSGGGTDTQYF. CDR3 DNA sequence: TGTGCCAGCAGCCACAGCGGGGGTGGCACAGATACGCAGTATTTT.

The rearrangement links TRBV20-1 to TRBJ1-2; unclear D gene. The germline V and J ends were trimmed by 3 bases and 5 bases, with 16 bases remaining between them. Looked up from germline, CDR1 is DFQATT and CDR2 is SNEGSKA (reference sequence). The CDR3 totals 14 residues. CDR3 nucleotide sequence: TGCAGTGCTAGTGCAATCCGAGGGCAATATGGCTACACCTTC. This gives the protein CSASAIRGQYGYTF.

This chain uses TRBV30 with TRBJ2-6; D is possibly TRBD1 (5 bases). Between the trimmed V and J ends, which lost 0 bases and 1 base, there was a span of 13 bases. In germline, CDR1 is GTSNPN, CDR2 SVGIG (reference sequence). This CDR3 contains 17 residues. CDR3: CAWSVAGRVSGANVLTF. CDR3 nucleotides: TGTGCCTGGAGTGTAGCTGGCAGGGTGTCTGGGGCCAACGTCCTGACTTTC.

The rearrangement joins TRBV10-3 to TRBJ1-1; D not resolved. The CDR3 runs to 17 residues. Trimming left V 2 bases short and J 2 bases short, with 18 bases between. In germline, CDR1 is ENHRY, CDR2 SYGVKD. DNA for the CDR3: TGTGCCATCAGTGAGCCTAGAATCGGCGCTTCAAACACTGAAGCTTTCTTT. Translating it yields CAISEPRIGASNTEAFF.

The V gene is TRBV19, the J gene TRBJ1-1; 8 bases line up with TRBD1. In germline, CDR1 is LNHDA, CDR2 SQIVND (reference sequence). The CDR3 runs 13 residues. V was pared by 6 bases and J by 9 bases, with 9 bases of the junction left unmatched. The CDR3 spells CASRTSWTGQAFF. The CDR3 nucleotides read TGTGCCAGTAGGACCTCTTGGACAGGGCAAGCTTTCTTT. Complete variable domain (other parts from reference TRBV19 and TRBJ1-1): DGGITQSPKYLFRKEGQNVTLSCEQNLNHDAMYWYRQDPGQGLRLIYYSQIVNDFQKGDIAEGYSVSREKKESFPLTVTSAQKNPTAFYLCASRTSWTGQAFFGQGTRLTVV.